This TCR beta chain is from a study of T cell responses to AZD1222 COVID-19 vaccine. General study results and limits: Samples come after the peak T cell response, not at day 14. Spike-specific TCR breadth rose after two AZD1222 doses, and depth rose as well.

On this clone: Its antigen is not known.

This table comes from immunoSEQ multiplex PCR, and its TCRdb copy is limited to in-frame clones, with some not included. Of about 140,000 clones listed, around 90% are singletons. Germline-derived CDR1 and CDR2 are MDHEN and SYDVKM. The CDR3 length is 16 residues. Trimming at V came to 10 bases and at J to 1 base, leaving 9 bases not matched to a gene. The material was peripheral blood, obtained on day 0 of AZD1222 vaccination. The clonotype originates from an adult in good health. The rearrangement joins TRBV28 to TRBJ1-5; 11 bases fit TRBD1. In DNA form, the CDR3 reads TGTGCCACCAAAGGACAGGGGGCGGCGAGCAATCAGCCCCAGCATTTT. Protein sequence: CATKGQGAASNQPQHF.